These 7 T cell receptor beta chains were sequenced from one sample in a study of blood T cell repertoires in COVID-19. The data were produced by immunoSEQ multiplex PCR, yet TCRdb's version contains in-frame clones alone and is incomplete. The table records 200,000 to 250,000 clones, roughly 85% of them present only once. Sequencing was done on a sample of peripheral blood. The receptors were sampled from a woman of 80 years or more with acute or convalescent COVID-19.

This clone was counted between two and nine times. The chain recombines TRBV5-4 with TRBJ1-2, with D maybe TRBD1 (5 bases). In germline, CDR1 is SGHNT, CDR2 YYREEE (reference sequence). The CDR3 length is 14 residues. V lost 0 bases and J 2 bases, leaving 8 bases between the germline ends. DNA of the CDR3: TGTGCCAGCAGCTTGGTAGGACAAAACTATGGCTACACCTTC. Its protein is CASSLVGQNYGYTF.

This chain joins TRBV7-6 and TRBJ2-1; weak D call: TRBD1 (6 bases). CDR1 and CDR2 (germline): SGHVS, FNYEAQ. The germline V and J ends were trimmed by 5 bases and 2 bases, with 16 bases remaining between them. This CDR3 spans 16 amino acids. The CDR3 nucleotides read TGTGCCAGCAGCATTAGACAGGAGATAACCTACAATGAGCAGTTCTTC. It is translated as CASSIRQEITYNEQFF.

The chain recombines TRBV29-1 with TRBJ2-5; 9 bases agree with TRBD2. V lost 4 bases and J lost 1; bases outside the gene matches: 4. CDR3 length: 14 residues. Germline V gives CDR1 SQVTM, CDR2 ANQGSEA. CDR3 in DNA: TGCAGCGTTGTTGCGGGGGGGATCCAAGAGACCCAGTACTTC. Its translation is CSVVAGGIQETQYF.

The chain is built from TRBV5-1 and TRBJ1-4; 8 bases are a match to TRBD1. CDR3 length: 14 residues. Germline V gene sequence: CDR1 SGHRS, CDR2 YFSETQ. J lost 8 bases, V lost 5 bases, and 8 bases had no gene match. The DNA for the CDR3 is TGCGCCAGCAGAGCAGGGGGCGTAGGGGAAAAACTGTTTTTT. Translated, it gives CASRAGGVGEKLFF.

The J gene is TRBJ1-1, the V gene TRBV6-2 or TRBV6-3, with D uncertain. Between the trimmed V and J ends, which lost 4 bases and 0 bases, there was a span of 12 bases. The germline V gene encodes CDR1 MNHEY and CDR2 SVGEGT. CDR3 length: 15 amino acids. This chain's CDR3 is CASSFDGDMNTEAFF. In DNA form, the CDR3 reads TGTGCCAGCAGTTTCGACGGGGATATGAACACTGAAGCTTTCTTT.

In its sample, this clone was seen a few times. V and J are TRBV6-6 and TRBJ1-4, with 7 bases lining up with TRBD1. Germline assignment: CDR1 MNHNY and CDR2 SVGAGI (reference sequence). The CDR3 is made up of 14 amino acids. The junction had 6 bases not matched to a gene; V was cut back by 0 bases and J by 11 bases. The CDR3 protein is CASSYSDREGKLFF. The CDR3 region has the DNA TGTGCCAGCAGTTACTCAGACAGGGAAGGGAAACTGTTTTTT.

The CDR3 coding sequence is TGTGCCAGCAGCTTCGAGGGTAGCTCCTACAATGAGCAGTTCTTC. It yields the protein CASSFEGSSYNEQFF. This rearrangement joins TRBV11-3 to TRBJ2-1, with D maybe TRBD2 (5 bases). V dropped 3 bases and J dropped 0 bases, with 9 bases sitting between them. There are 15 residues in the CDR3. Germline CDR1 and CDR2: SGHNT and YENEEA.